The entry that follows covers one T cell receptor (beta chain) sequence. The data were taken from a study of blood T cell repertoires in COVID-19. CDR3 length: 14 amino acids. CDR1 and CDR2 (germline): KGHSH, LQKENI. V lost 1 base and J lost 6, with 13 bases in between. Per the original methods: Scientists estimated how many nucleated cells there were by amplifying reference gene primers. The repertoire was sequenced with immunoSEQ multiplex PCR; TCRdb's copy has only in-frame clones and lacks some. V, J and clone size reflect that table, while D and trimming were determined from the DNA. Here the sample spans roughly 150,000 clones, around 85% being singletons.

This chain joins TRBV18 and TRBJ2-7, with D perhaps matching TRBD1 (6 bases). This receptor was obtained from a woman at least 80 years old with COVID-19, enrolled during active disease. Input material: peripheral blood. The CDR3 reads CASSPQDQGSEQYF. CDR3 nucleotide sequence: TGTGCCAGCTCACCACAAGATCAGGGGTCCGAGCAGTACTTC.